This TCR beta chain stems from a study of blood T cell repertoires in COVID-19. For the study at large: Samples representing acute and convalescent COVID-19 were sourced from the United States, Italy and Spain. PBMCs, B-cell-depleted T cells, or T cells were the source of the cDNA or gDNA that made up the material.

This clone occurred a few times. In the authors' workflow: Reference gene primer amplification in the assay estimated nucleated cell counts. Using immunoSEQ multiplex PCR, the repertoire was profiled, and TCRdb retains in-frame clones only, with some absent. That table is the source of V, J and clone size, and D and trimming were worked out from the DNA. The repertoire holds some 56,000 clones, with 82% as singletons. Seattle enrolled patients during active infection and tracked them longitudinally. The sequencing sample was made of peripheral blood. The receptor comes from an elderly man with COVID-19, enrolled during active disease.

The CDR3 bases are TGTGCCAGCAGTTTGGACAGGGAGAGGGAAAAACTGTTTTTT. Encoded protein: CASSLDREREKLFF. The V gene is TRBV28, the J gene TRBJ1-4; 8 nucleotides agree with TRBD1. The CDR3 consists of 14 residues. V lost 3 bases and J lost 8; bases outside the gene matches: 5. Germline V gene lookup returns CDR1 MDHEN and CDR2 SYDVKM.